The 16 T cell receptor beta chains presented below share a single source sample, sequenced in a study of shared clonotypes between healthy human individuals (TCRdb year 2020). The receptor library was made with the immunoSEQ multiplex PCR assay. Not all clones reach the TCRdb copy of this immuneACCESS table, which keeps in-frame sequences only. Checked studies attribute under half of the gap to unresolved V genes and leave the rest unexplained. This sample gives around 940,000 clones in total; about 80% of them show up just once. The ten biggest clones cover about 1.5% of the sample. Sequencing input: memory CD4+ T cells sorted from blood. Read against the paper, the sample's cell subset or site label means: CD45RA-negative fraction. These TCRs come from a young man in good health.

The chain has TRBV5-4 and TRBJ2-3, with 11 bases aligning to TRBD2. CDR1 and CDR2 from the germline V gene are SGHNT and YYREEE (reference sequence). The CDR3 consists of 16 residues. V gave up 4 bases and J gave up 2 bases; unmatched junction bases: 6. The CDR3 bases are TGTGCCAGCAGCCGGCGACTAGCGGGGATCACAGATACGCAGTATTTT. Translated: CASSRRLAGITDTQYF.

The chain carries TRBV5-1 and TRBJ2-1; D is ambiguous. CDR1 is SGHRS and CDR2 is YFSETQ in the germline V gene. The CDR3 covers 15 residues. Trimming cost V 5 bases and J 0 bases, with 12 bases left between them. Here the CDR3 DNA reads TGCGCCAGCAGTGCGGTGGTGAGCTCCTACAATGAGCAGTTCTTC. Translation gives CASSAVVSSYNEQFF.

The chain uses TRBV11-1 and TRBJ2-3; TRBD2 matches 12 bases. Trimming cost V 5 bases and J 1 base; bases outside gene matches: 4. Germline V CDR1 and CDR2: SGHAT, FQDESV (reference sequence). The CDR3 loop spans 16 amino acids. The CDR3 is CASSAGLAGRTDTQYF. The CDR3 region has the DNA TGTGCCAGCAGCGCCGGACTAGCGGGGCGCACAGATACGCAGTATTTT.

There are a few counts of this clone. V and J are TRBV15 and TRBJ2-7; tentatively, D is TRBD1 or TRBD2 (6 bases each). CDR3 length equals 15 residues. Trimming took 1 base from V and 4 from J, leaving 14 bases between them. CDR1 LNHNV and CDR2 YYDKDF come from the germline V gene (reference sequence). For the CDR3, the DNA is TGTGCCACCAGCAGAGGTGAGGGGGGCCGTTACGAGCAGTACTTC. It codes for CATSRGEGGRYEQYF. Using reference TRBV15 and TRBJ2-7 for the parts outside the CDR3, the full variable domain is DAMVIQNPRYQVTQFGKPVTLSCSQTLNHNVMYWYQQKSSQAPKLLFHYYDKDFNNEADTPDNFQSRRPNTSFCFLDIRSPGLGDTAMYLCATSRGEGGRYEQYFGPGTRLTVT.

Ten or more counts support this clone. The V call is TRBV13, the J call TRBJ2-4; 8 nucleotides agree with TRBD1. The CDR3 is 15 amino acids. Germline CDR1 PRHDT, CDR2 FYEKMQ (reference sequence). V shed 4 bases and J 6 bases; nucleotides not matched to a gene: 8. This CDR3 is CASSSQGAGANIQYF. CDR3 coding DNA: TGTGCCAGCAGCTCGCAGGGGGCCGGGGCAAACATTCAGTACTTC.

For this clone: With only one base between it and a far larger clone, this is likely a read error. The CDR3 reads CAWRAAGTGGVYGYTF. DNA for the CDR3: TGTGCCTGGAGGGCTGCCGGGACAGGAGGAGTCTATGGCTACACCTTC. The chain couples TRBV30 to TRBJ1-2; TRBD1 agrees at 8 bases. The CDR3 consists of 16 residues. The J segment lost 4 bases and the V segment lost 3 bases, leaving 13 bases of the junction unmatched. CDR1 GTSNPN and CDR2 SVGIG come from the germline V gene (reference sequence).

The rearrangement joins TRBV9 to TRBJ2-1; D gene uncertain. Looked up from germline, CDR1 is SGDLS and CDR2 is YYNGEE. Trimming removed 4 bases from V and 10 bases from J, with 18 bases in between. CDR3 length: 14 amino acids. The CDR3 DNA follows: TGTGCCAGCAGCTTAACAACCCAGGTTCGGGAGCAGTTCTTC. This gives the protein CASSLTTQVREQFF.

CDR3 DNA sequence: TGTGCCAGCAGCCTGACAGGGGTTACCTACGAGCAGTACTTC. Protein product: CASSLTGVTYEQYF. This chain connects TRBV2 to TRBJ2-7; 8 nucleotides line up with TRBD1. The germline V gene encodes CDR1 SNHLY and CDR2 FYNNEI. Trimming removed 6 bases from V and 2 bases from J; junction bases left unmatched: 6. The CDR3 has 14 residues.

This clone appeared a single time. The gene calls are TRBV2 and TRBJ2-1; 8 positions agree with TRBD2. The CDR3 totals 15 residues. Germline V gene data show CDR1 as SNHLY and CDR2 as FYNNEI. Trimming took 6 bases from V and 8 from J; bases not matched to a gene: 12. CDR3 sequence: CASRRYGAGADEQFF. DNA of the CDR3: TGTGCCAGCAGGAGATACGGAGCGGGGGCGGATGAGCAGTTCTTC.

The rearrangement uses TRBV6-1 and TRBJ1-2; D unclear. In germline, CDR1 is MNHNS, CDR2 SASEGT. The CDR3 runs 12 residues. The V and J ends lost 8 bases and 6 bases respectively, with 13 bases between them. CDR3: CASHADRDGYTF. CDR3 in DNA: TGTGCCAGCCATGCGGATAGAGATGGCTACACCTTC.

The CDR3: CAGSGQGYEQYF. In DNA, the CDR3 is TGTGCCGGTTCGGGACAGGGGTACGAGCAGTACTTC. The chain carries TRBV6-1 and TRBJ2-7, with 10 nucleotides matching TRBD1. The length of the CDR3 is 12 residues. CDR1 is MNHNS and CDR2 is SASEGT in the germline V gene. Trimming took 11 bases from V and 4 from J; bases not matched to a gene: 5.

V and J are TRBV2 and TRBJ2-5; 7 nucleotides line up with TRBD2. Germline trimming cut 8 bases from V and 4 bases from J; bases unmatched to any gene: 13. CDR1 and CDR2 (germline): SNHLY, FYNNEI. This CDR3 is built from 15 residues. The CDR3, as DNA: TGTGCCAGCGGGAGGGGTCTAGCCCTCGGAGAGACCCAGTACTTC. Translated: CASGRGLALGETQYF.

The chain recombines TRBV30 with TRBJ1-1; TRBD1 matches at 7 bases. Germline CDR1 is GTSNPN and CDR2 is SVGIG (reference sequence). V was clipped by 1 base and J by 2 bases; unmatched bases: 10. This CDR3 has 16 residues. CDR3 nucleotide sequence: TGTGCCTGGAGTGACAGGGGACCACTCCAAAACACTGAAGCTTTCTTT. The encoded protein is CAWSDRGPLQNTEAFF. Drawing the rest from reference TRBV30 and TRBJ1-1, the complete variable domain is SQTIHQWPATLVQPVGSPLSLECTVEGTSNPNLYWYRQAAGRGLQLLFYSVGIGQISSEVPQNLSASRPQDRQFILSSKKLLLSDSGFYLCAWSDRGPLQNTEAFFGQGTRLTVV.

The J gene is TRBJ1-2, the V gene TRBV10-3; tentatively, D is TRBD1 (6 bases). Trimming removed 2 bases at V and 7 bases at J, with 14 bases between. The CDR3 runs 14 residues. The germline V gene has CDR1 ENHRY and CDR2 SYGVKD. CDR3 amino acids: CAISEGTLNAGYTF. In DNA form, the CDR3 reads TGTGCCATCAGTGAGGGGACACTTAATGCTGGCTACACCTTC.

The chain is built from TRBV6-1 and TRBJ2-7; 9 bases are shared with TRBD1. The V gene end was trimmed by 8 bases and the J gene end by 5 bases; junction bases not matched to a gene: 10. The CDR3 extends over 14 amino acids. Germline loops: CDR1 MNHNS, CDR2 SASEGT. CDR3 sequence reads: CASARDRDWNEQYF. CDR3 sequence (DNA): TGTGCCAGCGCCCGGGACAGGGATTGGAACGAGCAGTACTTC.

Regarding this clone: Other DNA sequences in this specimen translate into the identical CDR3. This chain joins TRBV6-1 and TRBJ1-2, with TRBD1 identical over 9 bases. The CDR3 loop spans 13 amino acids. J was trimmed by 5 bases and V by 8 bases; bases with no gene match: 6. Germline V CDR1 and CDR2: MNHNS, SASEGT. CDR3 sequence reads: CASSGGTGYGYTF. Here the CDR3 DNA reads TGTGCCAGCTCCGGTGGGACAGGGTATGGCTACACCTTC.